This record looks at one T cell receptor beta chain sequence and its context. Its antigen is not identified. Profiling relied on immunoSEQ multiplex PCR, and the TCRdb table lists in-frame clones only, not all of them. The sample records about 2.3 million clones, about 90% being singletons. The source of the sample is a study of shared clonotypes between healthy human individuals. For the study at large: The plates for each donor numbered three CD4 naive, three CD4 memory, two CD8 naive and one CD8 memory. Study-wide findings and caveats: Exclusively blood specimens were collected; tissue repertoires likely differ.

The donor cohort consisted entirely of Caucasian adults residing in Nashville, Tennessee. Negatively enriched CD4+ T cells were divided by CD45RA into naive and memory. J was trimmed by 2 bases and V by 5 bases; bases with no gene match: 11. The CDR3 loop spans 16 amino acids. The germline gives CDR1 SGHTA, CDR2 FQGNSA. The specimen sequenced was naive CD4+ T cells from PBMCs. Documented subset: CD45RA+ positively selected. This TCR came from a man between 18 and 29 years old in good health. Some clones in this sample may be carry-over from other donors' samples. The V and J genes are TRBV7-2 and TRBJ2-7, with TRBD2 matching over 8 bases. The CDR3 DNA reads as TGTGCCAGCAGCCGGGGAGCGGGAGTAGGTACCTACGAGCAGTACTTC. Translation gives CASSRGAGVGTYEQYF.